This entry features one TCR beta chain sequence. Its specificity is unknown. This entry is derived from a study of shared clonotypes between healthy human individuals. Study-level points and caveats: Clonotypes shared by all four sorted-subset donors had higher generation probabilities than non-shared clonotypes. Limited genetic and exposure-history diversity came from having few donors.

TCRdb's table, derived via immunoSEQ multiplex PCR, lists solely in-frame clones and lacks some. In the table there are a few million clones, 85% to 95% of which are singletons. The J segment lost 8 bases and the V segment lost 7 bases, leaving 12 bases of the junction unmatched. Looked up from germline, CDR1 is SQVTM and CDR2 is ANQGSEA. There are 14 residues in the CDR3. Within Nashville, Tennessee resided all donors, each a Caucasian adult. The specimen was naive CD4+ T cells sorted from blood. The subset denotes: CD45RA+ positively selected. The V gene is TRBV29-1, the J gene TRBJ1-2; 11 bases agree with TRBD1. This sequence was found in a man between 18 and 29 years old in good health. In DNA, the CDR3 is TGCAGCGAGGTCGGGACAGGGGGTTCGGACGGCTACACCTTC. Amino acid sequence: CSEVGTGGSDGYTF.